These 12 T cell receptor beta chains came from one sample sequenced in a study of T-cell memory formation after mild COVID-19 (dated by TCRdb to the early 2020s). The receptor library was made with 5' RACE. TCRdb lists the instrument as Illumina NovaSeq 6000. TCRdb reprocessed the public reads (quality trimming at Q25 with fastp, clone calling with MiXCR) and kept in-frame beta chains. Duplicate CDR3 protein sequences are folded into a single record with the most common DNA and genes. In this sample the table shows hundreds of thousands of distinct CDR3 sequences, about a fifth of which occur a single time. The ten top clones hold approximately 13% of the sample. The sequenced material came from PBMCs or a T cell subset sorted from them (not recorded which). The receptors stem from an adult woman who had mild COVID-19 (a few samples of this study predate the infection). The sample titles of this study are shuffled in the database, so cell type and time point are left out; the donor was told from shared clones.

There are a few counts of this clonotype. This rearrangement joins TRBV13 to TRBJ2-3, with D hard to call. The CDR3 is made up of 13 amino acids. With 3 bases removed from V and 3 bases from J, the gap between germline ends came to 7 bases. Germline V gene sequence: CDR1 PRHDT, CDR2 FYEKMQ (reference sequence). CDR3: CASSFTRTDTQYF. CDR3 nucleotide sequence: TGTGCCAGCAGCTTCACGAGGACAGATACGCAGTATTTT.

In this sample, this clonotype turned up a few times. The CDR3 nucleotides are TGCAGTGCTGCGGGGCTAGCGGGAGTATCCGATACGCAGTATTTT. Its protein is CSAAGLAGVSDTQYF. This chain uses TRBV20-1 with TRBJ2-3, with 10 positions matching TRBD2. Germline CDR1 is DFQATT and CDR2 is SNEGSKA (reference sequence). The CDR3 extends over 15 amino acids. The junction had 11 bases not matched to a gene; V was cut back by 5 bases and J by 6 bases.

The chain carries TRBV20-1 and TRBJ2-2; D remains unclear. Trimming took 1 base from V and 1 from J, leaving 4 bases between them. CDR3 length: 13 residues. Germline CDR1 is DFQATT and CDR2 is SNEGSKA (reference sequence). The CDR3 loop reads CSARVKNTGELFF. The CDR3 region has the DNA TGCAGTGCTAGAGTCAAGAACACCGGGGAGCTGTTTTTT.

This chain links TRBV6-2 or TRBV6-3 with TRBJ2-2; no definite D call. With 6 bases removed from V and 10 bases from J, the gap between germline ends came to 24 bases. Germline assignment: CDR1 MNHEY and CDR2 SVGEGT. This CDR3 spans 16 amino acids. The CDR3: CASSPLSRTPVSELFF. DNA of the CDR3: TGTGCCAGCAGCCCATTGAGTCGGACCCCAGTGTCGGAGCTGTTTTTT.

The chain combines TRBV6-1 with TRBJ2-4, with 7 bases aligning to TRBD2. The CDR3 extends over 16 amino acids. The germline V gene encodes CDR1 MNHNS and CDR2 SASEGT. V was clipped by 2 bases and J by 6 bases; unmatched bases: 10. CDR3 nucleotide sequence: TGTGCCAGCAGTGAATTCGATGCGGGGGTGGGAAACATTCAGTACTTC. Residues: CASSEFDAGVGNIQYF.

There are a few counts of this clonotype. This chain's CDR3 is CASSLEFPAGEVTDTQYF. CDR3 nucleotide sequence: TGTGCCAGCAGCTTAGAGTTCCCAGCGGGAGAAGTGACAGATACGCAGTATTTT. This rearrangement joins TRBV11-2 to TRBJ2-3, with 8 bases aligning to TRBD2. With 0 bases clipped from V and 3 bases from J, the junction kept 11 bases outside the gene matches. Germline CDR1 and CDR2: SGHAT and FQNNGV. This CDR3 has 18 residues.

In its sample, this clonotype was seen a few times. This chain joins TRBV6-1 and TRBJ2-1, with 10 positions matching TRBD2. The J segment lost 8 bases and the V segment lost 1 base, leaving 5 bases of the junction unmatched. CDR1 MNHNS and CDR2 SASEGT come from the germline V gene. The CDR3 runs 15 residues. CDR3 nucleotides: TGTGCCAGCAGTGAAGTTGGTAGCGGGAGGTATGAGCAGTTCTTC. Translated, it gives CASSEVGSGRYEQFF.

This clonotype has more than one count but fewer than ten. The chain has TRBV5-1 and TRBJ1-2, with 10 bases identical to TRBD1. There are 17 residues in the CDR3. Germline V gene lookup returns CDR1 SGHRS and CDR2 YFSETQ. V was pared by 5 bases and J by 0 bases, with 10 bases of the junction left unmatched. The CDR3 here is CASRRPGQGSSNYGYTF. CDR3 coding DNA: TGCGCCAGCAGACGTCCGGGACAGGGGTCCTCTAACTATGGCTACACCTTC.

V gene TRBV5-6 combines with J gene TRBJ2-3, with TRBD1 matching 10 bases. This CDR3 spans 15 amino acids. With V trimmed by 4 bases and J by 1 base, 3 bases remained unmatched. The germline V gene encodes CDR1 SGHDT and CDR2 YYEEEE. CDR3 nucleotides: TGTGCCAGCAGCGGGGGACAGGGGCGCACAGATACGCAGTATTTT. Its translation: CASSGGQGRTDTQYF.

The CDR3: CASSRTTGDTQYF. The CDR3 nucleotides read TGTGCCAGCAGTCGGACTACGGGAGATACGCAGTATTTT. The chain employs TRBV25-1 and TRBJ2-3; TRBD2 might be the D (6 bases). V was trimmed by 5 bases and J by 5 bases, leaving 11 bases between them. In germline, CDR1 is MGHDK, CDR2 SYGVNS. The CDR3 totals 13 residues.

The chain recombines TRBV9 with TRBJ2-3; 7 nucleotides align to TRBD1. The CDR3 has 15 amino acids. Germline loops: CDR1 SGDLS, CDR2 YYNGEE. V gave up 3 bases and J gave up 2 bases; unmatched junction bases: 6. In DNA form, the CDR3 reads TGTGCCAGCAGCGCCTCGACAGGGCTCACAGATACGCAGTATTTT. It is translated as CASSASTGLTDTQYF. The full variable domain, with the rest looked up from reference TRBV9 and TRBJ2-3, is DSGVTQTPKHLITATGQRVTLRCSPRSGDLSVYWYQQSLDQGLQFLIQYYNGEERAKGNILERFSAQQFPDLHSELNLSSLELGDSALYFCASSASTGLTDTQYFGPGTRLTVL.

This clonotype was detected only a few times. V is TRBV14 and J is TRBJ1-1; no definite D call. The V gene's germline CDR1 is SGHDN and CDR2 FVKESK. The CDR3 consists of 11 residues. V gave up 8 bases and J gave up 5 bases, with 9 bases separating them. CDR3 sequence: CASQLGTEAFF. The CDR3 DNA reads as TGTGCCAGCCAGTTAGGGACTGAAGCTTTCTTT.